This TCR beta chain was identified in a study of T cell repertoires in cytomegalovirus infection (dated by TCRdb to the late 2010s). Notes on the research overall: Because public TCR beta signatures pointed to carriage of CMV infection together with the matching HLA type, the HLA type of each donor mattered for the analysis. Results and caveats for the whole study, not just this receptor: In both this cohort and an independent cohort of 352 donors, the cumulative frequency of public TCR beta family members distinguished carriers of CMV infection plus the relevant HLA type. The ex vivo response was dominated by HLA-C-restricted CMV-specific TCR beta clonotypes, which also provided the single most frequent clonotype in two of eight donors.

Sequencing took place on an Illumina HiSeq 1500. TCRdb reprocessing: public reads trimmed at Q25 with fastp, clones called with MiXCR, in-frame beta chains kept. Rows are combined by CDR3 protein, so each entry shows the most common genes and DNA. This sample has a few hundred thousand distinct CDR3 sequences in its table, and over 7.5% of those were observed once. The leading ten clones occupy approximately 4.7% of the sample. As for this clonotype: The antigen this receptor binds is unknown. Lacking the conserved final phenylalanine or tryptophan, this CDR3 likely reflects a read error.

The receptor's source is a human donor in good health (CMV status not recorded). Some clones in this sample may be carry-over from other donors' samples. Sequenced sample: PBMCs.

The bases read TGTGCCAGCAGCTTGATCAGGGGGGGAAACACCGGGGAGCTGTTTTCT. It specifies CASSLIRGGNTGELFS. The chain was built from TRBV5-8 and TRBJ2-2; the D region may be TRBD1 or TRBD2, each matching 7 bases equally. Deletion took 1 base off V and 2 bases off J, with a span of 12 bases between the germline ends. The CDR3 is 16 amino acids in total, end residues counted. The sequence is cut down to CDR3 DNA, 48 bases in frame from base 1. CDR1 and CDR2, looked up from the germline V gene, are SGHTS and YDEGEE.